Listed here are 26 T cell receptor beta chains from one sample, sequenced in a study of cytomegalovirus exposure and HLA in healthy donors. Primers: 60 Vbeta forward and 13 Jbeta reverse. Profiling relied on immunoSEQ multiplex PCR, and the TCRdb table lists in-frame clones only, not all of them. The sample has around 100,000 clones, roughly four fifths seen once. Material: PBMCs. These receptors were collected from a woman aged 40 to 50 in good health and CMV-seropositive.

This chain connects TRBV15 to TRBJ1-4, with D unresolved. With 4 bases removed from V and 7 bases from J, the gap between germline ends came to 19 bases. The CDR3 spans 16 residues. Germline V CDR1 and CDR2: LNHNV, YYDKDF (reference sequence). The chain's CDR3 is CATSNPRLVTSEKLFF. CDR3 in DNA: TGTGCCACCAGCAACCCCCGCCTGGTCACCAGTGAAAAACTGTTTTTT.

This clone showed up just a few times. V and J are TRBV5-4 and TRBJ2-3; 9 positions agree with TRBD2. J gave up 0 bases and V 0 bases, and 5 bases lay outside the gene matches. Germline CDR1 SGHNT, CDR2 YYREEE (reference sequence). The CDR3 spans 17 residues. The CDR3 here is CASSLGPSGASTDTQYF. The CDR3 bases are TGTGCCAGCAGCTTGGGGCCTAGCGGGGCGAGCACAGATACGCAGTATTTT.

In the case of this clone: One end of the junction fails to match germline, which may point to a read error. V and J are TRBV7-9 and TRBJ2-2, with TRBD2 matching 7 bases. This CDR3 has 17 amino acids. Per germline, CDR1 SEHNR and CDR2 FQNEAQ (reference sequence). CDR3 coding DNA: TGTTCCAGCAGCTTAGGCTCTATAGCGGGTCCCACCGGGGAGCTGTTTTTT. Encoded protein: CSSSLGSIAGPTGELFF.

The genes are TRBV15 and TRBJ1-5; a possible D gene is TRBD1 (5 bases). The CDR3 contains 14 residues. The germline V gene encodes CDR1 LNHNV and CDR2 YYDKDF (reference sequence). V lost 0 bases to trimming and J lost 5 bases, with 8 bases between them. The DNA for the CDR3 is TGTGCCACCAGCAGAGAATTCAGGGATCAGCCCCAGCATTTT. Translated, it gives CATSREFRDQPQHF.

The chain couples TRBV28 to TRBJ2-5; 10 nucleotides line up with TRBD2. This CDR3 comprises 17 residues. Germline assignment: CDR1 MDHEN and CDR2 SYDVKM. With V trimmed by 3 bases and J by 5 bases, 12 bases remained unmatched. The CDR3 DNA is TGTGCCAGCAGTTTTGAGGGCAGCGGGAGGGCCGGGGAGACCCAGTACTTC. Translating gives CASSFEGSGRAGETQYF.

This clone appeared a single time. This CDR3 is also generated by other DNA sequences in the sample. The chain recombines TRBV6-4 with TRBJ1-2; 9 nucleotides align to TRBD1. After removal of 3 bases from V and 4 bases from J, the junction contained 3 bases not matched to a gene. This CDR3 has 14 amino acids. Germline CDR1 is MRHNA and CDR2 is SNTAGT. The CDR3 DNA sequence: TGTGCCAGCAGTGAGGGACAGGGAGGCTATGGCTACACCTTC. Encoded protein: CASSEGQGGYGYTF.

The chain couples TRBV18 to TRBJ1-1; no clear D. Germline V gives CDR1 KGHSH, CDR2 LQKENI. The V and J ends lost 2 bases and 3 bases respectively, with 7 bases between them. The CDR3 totals 13 residues. CDR3 DNA: TGTGCCAGCTCACCAATTACAGACACTGAAGCTTTCTTT. It translates to CASSPITDTEAFF.

This clone was counted a few times. CDR3 residues: CASREDSANYGYTF. As DNA, the CDR3 is TGTGCCAGTAGAGAGGACAGCGCCAACTATGGCTACACCTTC. This chain connects TRBV19 to TRBJ1-2, with D possibly TRBD1 on 6 matching bases. V was clipped by 6 bases and J by 2 bases, with 13 bases between them. Germline CDR1 and CDR2: LNHDA and SQIVND (reference sequence). The CDR3 extends over 14 amino acids.

The CDR3, as DNA: TGTGCCAGCAGTTCCACCGAGGACGAGCAGTACTTC. Its translation: CASSSTEDEQYF. V usage is TRBV9 and J usage is TRBJ2-7; D is unresolved. The germline gives CDR1 SGDLS, CDR2 YYNGEE. The CDR3 spans 12 residues. The ends were cut back, 5 bases at V and 5 bases at J, with 11 bases in the middle.

The V call is TRBV6-6, the J call TRBJ2-3, with D unresolved. Germline assignment: CDR1 MNHNY and CDR2 SVGAGI (reference sequence). Trimming shortened V by 7 bases and J by 7 bases, and 15 bases separated the two germline ends. This CDR3 has 13 amino acids. CDR3 protein: CASTKSSPHTQYF. CDR3 nucleotide sequence: TGTGCCAGCACGAAGAGTTCCCCACATACGCAGTATTTT.

The chain is built from TRBV10-3 and TRBJ1-2; D might be TRBD1 (6 bases). CDR1 ENHRY and CDR2 SYGVKD come from the germline V gene. The CDR3 extends over 13 amino acids. V was shortened by 6 bases and J by 6 bases, with 14 bases between the two germline ends. The CDR3 DNA sequence: TGTGCCATCAGCCTCCGACAGGCGGATGGCTACACCTTC. Translated: CAISLRQADGYTF.

V gene TRBV7-2 combines with J gene TRBJ2-1; weak D call: TRBD2 (6 bases). Germline-derived CDR1 and CDR2 are SGHTA and FQGNSA. The V gene lost 5 bases and the J gene lost 6 bases, with 17 bases spanning the gap. This CDR3 spans 15 amino acids. CDR3 in DNA: TGTGCCAGCAGCCTAGACGCTAGCGAGGTCAATGAGCAGTTCTTC. As protein: CASSLDASEVNEQFF.

The chain uses TRBV6-5 and TRBJ2-3; D unresolved. From germline, CDR1 is MNHEY and CDR2 SVGAGI. The CDR3 has 14 amino acids. V dropped 3 bases and J dropped 1 base, with 8 bases sitting between them. The CDR3 loop is CASSYLSGTDTQYF. CDR3 nucleotide sequence: TGTGCCAGCAGTTATTTGAGCGGCACAGATACGCAGTATTTT.

The V gene is TRBV29-1, the J gene TRBJ1-4; D remains ambiguous. The CDR3 runs 11 residues. Germline CDR1 and CDR2: SQVTM and ANQGSEA. The V end lost 8 bases, the J end lost 7 bases, and 11 bases lay between the germline ends. CDR3 sequence: CSTWEGEKLFF. CDR3 DNA: TGCAGCACGTGGGAGGGTGAAAAACTGTTTTTT.

This sequence joins TRBV28 and TRBJ2-1, with D tentatively TRBD2 (6 bases). This CDR3 is 14 amino acids long. CDR1 is MDHEN and CDR2 is SYDVKM in the germline V gene. The V and J ends lost 0 bases and 6 bases respectively, with 9 bases between them. Written as DNA, the CDR3 is TGTGCCAGCAGTTTATGGACTAGTACCAATGAGCAGTTCTTC. Protein: CASSLWTSTNEQFF.

This chain connects TRBV25-1 to TRBJ2-7; 8 bases match TRBD1. CDR1 is MGHDK and CDR2 is SYGVNS in the germline V gene. V trimming: 3 bases; J trimming: 5 bases; junction bases outside the gene matches: 6. The CDR3 contains 14 residues. This chain's CDR3 is CASSDYGTGDEQYF. Written as DNA, the CDR3 is TGTGCCAGCAGTGACTACGGGACAGGCGACGAGCAGTACTTC.

The genes are TRBV5-1 and TRBJ2-3; 11 bases match TRBD2. V trimming: 0 bases; J trimming: 6 bases; junction bases outside the gene matches: 9. The CDR3 sequence is 17 residues long. CDR1 is SGHRS and CDR2 is YFSETQ in the germline V gene. The CDR3 spells CASSLGLTSGSVDTQYF. The CDR3 nucleotides are TGCGCCAGCAGCTTGGGGCTTACTAGCGGGAGTGTCGATACGCAGTATTTT.

The chain employs TRBV18 and TRBJ1-4; TRBD1 matches 9 bases. The CDR3 runs 15 residues. V was pared by 0 bases and J by 8 bases, with 4 bases of the junction left unmatched. Germline-derived CDR1 and CDR2 are KGHSH and LQKENI. The CDR3 nucleotides are TGTGCCAGCTCACCACCGTCACAGGGGGCCGAAAAACTGTTTTTT. Translation gives CASSPPSQGAEKLFF.

The chain links TRBV10-3 to TRBJ1-2; 10 bases are a match to TRBD1. CDR1 ENHRY and CDR2 SYGVKD come from the germline V gene. The ends lost 0 bases at V and 6 bases at J; junction bases unmatched: 4. The CDR3 sequence is 15 residues long. This CDR3 reads CAISESGQGYDGYTF. As DNA, the CDR3 is TGTGCCATCAGTGAGTCGGGACAGGGGTATGATGGCTACACCTTC.

The chain employs TRBV7-8 and TRBJ2-7, with TRBD2 as a possible D gene (5 bases). CDR3 length: 15 residues. V was pared by 5 bases and J by 8 bases, with 22 bases between. The germline gives CDR1 SGHVS, CDR2 FQNEAQ. This CDR3 reads CASSPSGSRLTQQYF. The CDR3 region has the DNA TGTGCCAGCAGCCCTTCCGGATCAAGACTAACGCAGCAGTACTTC.

The chain employs TRBV6-5 and TRBJ2-2; D possibly corresponds to TRBD1 (6 bases). From germline, CDR1 is MNHEY and CDR2 SVGAGI. The ends were cut back, 4 bases at V and 4 bases at J, with 16 bases in the middle. CDR3 length: 16 residues. CDR3 DNA: TGTGCCAGCAGTTTCATCCGGGGACATGGCACCGGGGAGCTGTTTTTT. Residues: CASSFIRGHGTGELFF.

This clone has only a few counts. The rearrangement uses TRBV27 and TRBJ1-4, with D possibly matching TRBD1 (6 bases). Germline V gives CDR1 MNHEY, CDR2 SMNVEV (reference sequence). The CDR3 covers 14 residues. The V gene lost 6 bases and the J gene lost 6 bases, with 14 bases spanning the gap. CDR3 bases: TGTGCCAGCAGGCCTCAGGGGATTTATGAAAAACTGTTTTTT. It translates to CASRPQGIYEKLFF.

As concerns this clone: Other DNA sequences within the sample encode an identical CDR3. The gene calls are TRBV5-1 and TRBJ2-7; tentative D call: TRBD1 (6 bases). CDR1 and CDR2 from the germline V gene are SGHRS and YFSETQ. V lost 4 bases to trimming and J lost 4 bases, with 9 bases between them. CDR3 length: 12 residues. The CDR3: CASSPDSYEQYF. The DNA of the CDR3 is TGCGCCAGCAGCCCGGACAGTTACGAGCAGTACTTC.

The chain links TRBV7-2 to TRBJ2-2; the match to TRBD2 covers 8 bases. The CDR3 sequence is 14 residues long. Germline V gives CDR1 SGHTA, CDR2 FQGNSA. Losses at the gene ends were 10 bases for V and 6 bases for J; bases not matched to a gene: 10. As DNA, the CDR3 is TGTGCCACCGAAGCCGGGACTAGAGCCGGGGAGCTGTTTTTT. Translating gives CATEAGTRAGELFF.

The V and J genes are TRBV19 and TRBJ2-5; tentatively, D is TRBD2 (5 bases). V gave up 5 bases and J gave up 1 base, with 8 bases separating them. Germline V lookup: CDR1 LNHDA, CDR2 SQIVND (reference sequence). The length of the CDR3 is 13 residues. In DNA form, the CDR3 reads TGTGCCAGTAGTCCCGGACTCCAAGAGACCCAGTACTTC. Translation gives CASSPGLQETQYF.

The V gene is TRBV5-1, the J gene TRBJ2-7; TRBD1 matches 9 bases. Trimming at V came to 1 base and at J to 3 bases, leaving 5 bases not matched to a gene. The CDR3 runs 15 residues. From germline, CDR1 is SGHRS and CDR2 YFSETQ. For the CDR3, the DNA is TGCGCCAGCAGCTTGAGGACAGGGGAACACTACGAGCAGTACTTC. This encodes CASSLRTGEHYEQYF.